These T cell receptor beta chains were read from a single sample in a study of T cell responses to AZD1222 COVID-19 vaccine. The data were produced by immunoSEQ multiplex PCR, yet TCRdb's version contains in-frame clones alone and is incomplete. The sample has roughly 100,000 clones; 88% are singletons. The sequencing used peripheral blood, collected on day 0 of AZD1222 vaccination. These receptors all stem from an adult in good health. Each CDR3 is given with its conserved first and last residue. A D gene is named only where the DNA matches it firmly. Size values are once, few and many counts, or a class for expanded clones, and some rows have none.

D gene	clone size	V gene	J gene	CDR3 protein	CDR3 DNA
-	-	TRBV11-2	TRBJ2-7	CASSLDGGYEQYF	TGTGCCAGCAGCTTAGACGGCGGCTACGAGCAGTACTTC
-	once	TRBV28	TRBJ2-7	CASSPPWYYEQYF	TGTGCCAGCAGCCCCCCTTGGTACTACGAGCAGTACTTC
-	-	TRBV3-1/TRBV3-2	TRBJ1-1	CASSQGTLRGTEAFF	TGTGCCAGCAGCCAAGGTACCCTTAGGGGCACTGAAGCTTTCTTT
TRBD2	-	TRBV20-1	TRBJ2-7	CSASILAGGSSYEQYF	TGCAGTGCTAGTATCTTAGCGGGAGGGAGCTCCTACGAGCAGTACTTC
-	-	TRBV3-1/TRBV3-2	TRBJ1-6	CASSQTPSPADSPLHF	TGTGCCAGCAGCCAGACCCCAAGCCCGGCGGATTCACCCCTCCACTTT
-	-	TRBV3-1/TRBV3-2	TRBJ1-2	CASSLLAADYGYTF	TGTGCCAGCAGCCTCCTGGCGGCTGACTATGGCTACACCTTC
TRBD1	-	TRBV19	TRBJ1-5	CASSPQGGGSNQPQHF	TGTGCCAGTAGTCCCCAGGGGGGTGGCAGCAATCAGCCCCAGCATTTT
TRBD2	-	TRBV7-2	TRBJ2-3	CASSSSRLAGLSTDTQYF	TGTGCCAGCAGCTCCTCCAGACTAGCGGGGCTTAGCACAGATACGCAGTATTTT
-	-	TRBV5-1	TRBJ2-7	CASSSQGGPYEQYF	TGCGCCAGCAGCTCACAGGGCGGTCCCTACGAGCAGTACTTC
-	-	TRBV19	TRBJ2-1	CASSRPLAPDEQFF	TGTGCCAGTAGTAGACCCCTTGCCCCCGATGAGCAGTTCTTC
TRBD2	-	TRBV5-1	TRBJ2-5	CASSLAKTSGQETQYF	TGCGCCAGCAGCTTGGCCAAAACTAGCGGCCAAGAGACCCAGTACTTC
TRBD1	-	TRBV19	TRBJ1-2	CASSRDRGLDGYTF	TGTGCCAGTAGCCGGGACAGGGGGCTGGATGGCTACACCTTC
-	-	TRBV12-2	TRBJ2-5	CASRLEHFSVQETQYF	TGTGCAAGTCGCTTAGAGCACTTCAGCGTCCAAGAGACCCAGTACTTC
-	-	TRBV19	TRBJ1-1	CASRPPLSVGVNTEAFF	TGTGCCAGTAGACCCCCGCTTTCGGTAGGGGTGAACACTGAAGCTTTCTTT
TRBD1	-	TRBV27	TRBJ1-6	CASSFGTESSPLHF	TGTGCCAGCAGTTTTGGGACAGAAAGTTCACCCCTCCACTTT
-	-	TRBV7-9	TRBJ2-3	CASRSGSLADTQYF	TGTGCCAGCAGGTCGGGCTCCCTGGCAGATACGCAGTATTTT
TRBD1	-	TRBV2	TRBJ2-5	CAGQGPQGAQYF	TGTGCCGGCCAGGGCCCCCAGGGGGCCCAGTACTTC
-	-	TRBV12-5	TRBJ1-3	CASGPGAGNTIYF	TGTGCTAGTGGTCCGGGCGCTGGAAACACCATATATTTT
-	-	TRBV5-4	TRBJ1-2	CASSSSGTADGYTF	TGTGCCAGCAGCTCCTCCGGGACGGCGGATGGCTACACCTTC
-	-	TRBV27	TRBJ2-1	CASSLNSGRSYNEQFF	TGTGCCAGCAGTTTAAACAGCGGGCGCTCCTACAATGAGCAGTTCTTC
-	-	TRBV10-3	TRBJ2-7	CAISPRDGIYEQYF	TGTGCCATCAGTCCCCGGGACGGAATCTACGAGCAGTACTTC
TRBD1	-	TRBV6-1	TRBJ2-7	CASSEARGRGGEQYF	TGTGCCAGCAGTGAAGCGAGGGGGCGCGGTGGCGAGCAGTACTTC
TRBD1	-	TRBV19	TRBJ2-5	CASSFSMGQFQETQYF	TGTGCCAGTAGTTTTTCTATGGGACAGTTCCAAGAGACCCAGTACTTC
TRBD2	-	TRBV11-3	TRBJ2-3	CASSRVSGTRTDTQYF	TGTGCCAGCAGCCGAGTTAGCGGGACCCGCACAGATACGCAGTATTTT
TRBD1	-	TRBV4-2	TRBJ2-3	CASSQERTGEDTQYF	TGTGCCAGCAGCCAGGAGAGGACAGGGGAGGATACGCAGTATTTT
-	-	TRBV4-1	TRBJ2-1	CASSHPRGKTSNEQFF	TGCGCCAGCAGCCACCCTCGGGGAAAGACTAGCAATGAGCAGTTCTTC
TRBD1	few	TRBV5-1	TRBJ1-2	CASSLGQGSRGYTF	TGCGCCAGCAGCTTGGGACAGGGGAGTCGGGGCTACACCTTC
-	once	TRBV5-1	TRBJ1-1	CASSNGQTEAFF	TGCGCCAGCAGCAATGGGCAGACTGAAGCTTTCTTT
TRBD2	-	TRBV6-6	TRBJ2-1	CASGSGRPPFNNEQFF	TGTGCCAGCGGGAGCGGGAGGCCCCCTTTTAACAATGAGCAGTTCTTC
TRBD2	-	TRBV28	TRBJ2-1	CASSRGTSGISGSYNEQFF	TGTGCCAGCAGTCGGGGGACTAGCGGGATTTCGGGCTCCTACAATGAGCAGTTCTTC
-	-	TRBV28	TRBJ1-1	CASSFGPGATEAFF	TGTGCCAGCAGTTTTGGTCCAGGGGCCACTGAAGCTTTCTTT
TRBD1	-	TRBV19	TRBJ2-1	CASSPWDSHGRSYNEQFF	TGTGCCAGTAGTCCCTGGGACAGCCACGGGCGCTCCTACAATGAGCAGTTCTTC
-	-	TRBV27	TRBJ2-7	CASSRGSEQYF	TGTGCCAGCAGCCGGGGATCCGAGCAGTACTTC
TRBD2	-	TRBV5-1	TRBJ2-3	CASRASGGKDTQYF	TGCGCCAGCAGAGCTAGCGGGGGGAAAGATACGCAGTATTTT
TRBD1	-	TRBV6-5	TRBJ1-1	CASGTDRNTEAFF	TGTGCCAGCGGGACAGACAGGAACACTGAAGCTTTCTTT
-	once	TRBV11-2	TRBJ2-3	CASSLGTSTDTQYF	TGTGCCAGCAGCTTAGGGACTAGCACAGATACGCAGTATTTT
-	once	TRBV6-5	TRBJ1-2	CASSNGAGEGYTF	TGTGCCAGCAGTAACGGGGCGGGGGAAGGCTACACCTTC
-	few	TRBV11-1	TRBJ2-2	CASSPRTLRDTGELFF	TGTGCCAGCAGCCCTCGGACGTTGAGGGACACCGGGGAGCTGTTTTTT
TRBD1	-	TRBV9	TRBJ1-2	CASSSGGGNYGYTF	TGTGCCAGCAGCTCAGGAGGGGGCAACTATGGCTACACCTTC
TRBD1	-	TRBV7-9	TRBJ1-5	CASAAGQDLNQPQHF	TGTGCCAGCGCGGCTGGACAGGACCTAAATCAGCCCCAGCATTTT
-	-	TRBV4-1	TRBJ2-5	CASSQDKVQGETQYF	TGCGCCAGCAGCCAAGATAAGGTCCAGGGGGAGACCCAGTACTTC
-	-	TRBV2	TRBJ1-6	CASSESEGSGSYNSPLHF	TGTGCCAGCAGTGAATCTGAGGGGTCCGGATCCTATAATTCACCCCTCCACTTT
TRBD1	-	TRBV5-1	TRBJ1-5	CASSLLYGTGAIYSNQPQHF	TGCGCCAGCAGCTTGCTATACGGGACAGGGGCGATCTATAGCAATCAGCCCCAGCATTTT
-	-	TRBV13	TRBJ2-7	CASSKDDSGSYEQYF	TGTGCCAGCAGCAAAGACGACAGTGGATCCTACGAGCAGTACTTC
-	-	TRBV11-1	TRBJ1-1	CASSNGGVRTEAFF	TGTGCCAGCAGCAACGGGGGGGTGAGGACTGAAGCTTTCTTT
TRBD2	-	TRBV11-2	TRBJ2-5	CASKKLAGGPGETQYF	TGTGCCAGCAAAAAACTAGCGGGAGGGCCGGGGGAGACCCAGTACTTC
-	-	TRBV6-5	TRBJ1-1	CASLGASGTEAFF	TGTGCCAGCCTAGGGGCTTCGGGCACTGAAGCTTTCTTT
TRBD1	-	TRBV10-3	TRBJ1-6	CAISGAGTGHSPLHF	TGTGCCATCAGTGGGGCCGGGACAGGGCATTCACCCCTCCACTTT
TRBD1	-	TRBV4-1	TRBJ1-5	CASSQDTGGVLQPQHF	TGCGCCAGCAGCCAAGATACAGGGGGCGTTTTACAGCCCCAGCATTTT
-	-	TRBV5-1	TRBJ1-1	CASSMRGGGTEAFF	TGCGCCAGCAGCATGCGGGGGGGAGGCACTGAAGCTTTCTTT
-	-	TRBV19	TRBJ2-1	CASSIGGYNEQFF	TGTGCCAGTAGTATTGGGGGCTACAATGAGCAGTTCTTC